The 28 T cell receptor beta chains below all came from one sample that was sequenced in a study of blood T cell repertoires in COVID-19. The table came from immunoSEQ multiplex PCR; TCRdb's copy has only in-frame clones and leaves some out. The table lists about 200,000 clones, more than 80% of them singletons. Source material: PBMCs or T cells enriched from blood (not recorded which). Receptor source: a woman between 18 and 30 years old who had recovered from COVID-19.

The sample holds one count of this clone. A much larger clonotype is one base distant, so this may be a read error. The chain uses TRBV6-4 and TRBJ1-1; D gene uncertain. The CDR3 sequence is 13 residues long. Germline CDR1 and CDR2: MRHNA and SNTAGT. V was clipped by 4 bases and J by 4 bases, with 10 bases between them. The CDR3 sequence: CASSGGEGTEAFF. In DNA form, the CDR3 reads TGTGCCAGCAGTGGCGGGGAAGGCACTGAAGCTTTCTTT.

This clone was recorded once. The V and J genes are TRBV11-2 and TRBJ1-1; D gene uncertain. The CDR3 has 13 residues. The V gene lost 3 bases and the J gene lost 2 bases, with 7 bases spanning the gap. Germline V gene lookup returns CDR1 SGHAT and CDR2 FQNNGV. The CDR3 is CASSFRGNTEAFF. CDR3 bases: TGTGCCAGCAGCTTCAGAGGAAACACTGAAGCTTTCTTT.

This clone was observed a single time. The DNA of the CDR3 is TGTGCCAGCAGCTCCCTCAGCTCCTACGAGCAGTACTTC. Translated, it gives CASSSLSSYEQYF. The chain links TRBV5-8 to TRBJ2-7; D is uncertain. The germline CDR1 and CDR2 sequences are SGHTS and YDEGEE. The CDR3 consists of 13 residues. Trimming shortened V by 3 bases and J by 0 bases, and 7 bases separated the two germline ends.

In this sample, this clone turned up once. The CDR3 reads CASQTWDRANYGYTF. In DNA, the CDR3 is TGTGCCAGTCAGACCTGGGACAGAGCTAACTATGGCTACACCTTC. The chain carries TRBV19 and TRBJ1-2, with TRBD1 identical over 7 bases. Germline V gene sequence: CDR1 LNHDA, CDR2 SQIVND (reference sequence). This CDR3 has 15 amino acids. Trimming at V came to 8 bases and at J to 0 bases, leaving 9 bases not matched to a gene.

V and J are TRBV11-2 and TRBJ2-3, with D tentatively TRBD1 (5 bases). CDR1 and CDR2 (germline): SGHAT, FQNNGV. CDR3 length: 18 amino acids. Trimming removed 5 bases at V and 2 bases at J, with 23 bases between. The CDR3 nucleotides are TGTGCCAGCAGCCTTCGCAGGCGGCCAGACGGACACACAGATACGCAGTATTTT. Translation: CASSLRRRPDGHTDTQYF. The full variable domain, in which reference TRBV11-2 and TRBJ2-3 provide the parts outside the CDR3, is EAGVAQSPRYKIIEKRQSVAFWCNPISGHATLYWYQQILGQGPKLLIQFQNNGVVDDSQLPKDRFSAERLKGVDSTLKIQPAKLEDSAVYLCASSLRRRPDGHTDTQYFGPGTRLTVL.

The chain uses TRBV28 and TRBJ1-1, with 9 bases fitting TRBD1. This CDR3 spans 15 amino acids. V dropped 5 bases and J dropped 4; count of bases not matched to a gene: 8. CDR1 is MDHEN, CDR2 SYDVKM, per germline. The CDR3 loop reads CASSGTGPRGTEAFF. CDR3 coding DNA: TGTGCCAGCAGTGGGACAGGGCCCAGGGGCACTGAAGCTTTCTTT.

The rearrangement uses TRBV7-2 and TRBJ1-2, with D possibly matching TRBD1 (5 bases). Germline loops: CDR1 SGHTA, CDR2 FQGNSA. The V gene lost 5 bases and the J gene lost 8 bases, with 21 bases spanning the gap. This CDR3 spans 15 amino acids. CDR3 in DNA: TGTGCCAGCAGCCCTAAGTCCGGGGGGGACGCAGGCTACACCTTC. This codes for CASSPKSGGDAGYTF.

The V gene is TRBV11-3, the J gene TRBJ2-1; 10 bases line up with TRBD2. The germline V gene encodes CDR1 SGHNT and CDR2 YENEEA. The trim removed 5 bases at V and 7 bases at J, leaving 8 bases unmatched. There are 15 residues in the CDR3. CDR3 loop: CASSAAGGPYNEQFF. Written as DNA, the CDR3 is TGTGCCAGCAGCGCAGCGGGGGGGCCTTATAATGAGCAGTTCTTC.

The chain combines TRBV12-5 with TRBJ2-3; possible D gene TRBD1, 5 bases. Trimming left V 3 bases short and J 2 bases short, with 12 bases between. The germline V gene has CDR1 LGHNT and CDR2 FRNRAP. The CDR3 loop spans 15 amino acids. CDR3 protein: CASGLRAGNTDTQYF. The CDR3 region has the DNA TGTGCTAGTGGTTTAAGGGCAGGGAACACAGATACGCAGTATTTT.

The chain couples TRBV5-1 to TRBJ2-1; weak D call: TRBD1 (5 bases). The CDR3 has 15 amino acids. V dropped 0 bases and J dropped 0 bases, with 7 bases sitting between them. CDR1 and CDR2 (germline): SGHRS, YFSETQ. In nucleotides, the CDR3 is TGCGCCAGCAGCTTGGAACAGGCCTCCTACAATGAGCAGTTCTTC. It is translated as CASSLEQASYNEQFF.

Concerning this clone: At one boundary the junction diverges from the germline segment, which might be a read error. The chain recombines TRBV5-1 with TRBJ2-3, with 10 bases fitting TRBD1. The CDR3 contains 15 residues. In germline, CDR1 is SGHRS, CDR2 YFSETQ. For the CDR3, the DNA is TGCGCCAGCAGCTTGGACCGGGACAGGGGAGGTGGGACTAATTTT. This codes for CASSLDRDRGGGTNF. Supplemented by reference TRBV5-1 and TRBJ2-3, the full variable domain reads KAGVTQTPRYLIKTRGQQVTLSCSPISGHRSVSWYQQTPGQGLQFLFEYFSETQRNKGNFPGRFSGRQFSNSRSEMNVSTLELGDSALYLCASSLDRDRGGGTNFGPGTRLTVL.

The chain couples TRBV6-5 to TRBJ2-7, with D tentatively TRBD2 (6 bases). Deletions cut 2 bases from V and 2 bases from J, with 10 bases between. The CDR3 loop spans 14 amino acids. The germline CDR1 and CDR2 sequences are MNHEY and SVGAGI. For the CDR3, the DNA is TGTGCCAGCAGTTACGTGGGCGGGGCCTACGAGCAGTACTTC. It translates to CASSYVGGAYEQYF.

The rearrangement joins TRBV2 to TRBJ2-5, with TRBD2 as a possible D gene (6 bases). Looked up from germline, CDR1 is SNHLY and CDR2 is FYNNEI. Trimming removed 8 bases at V and 5 bases at J, with 9 bases between. The CDR3 runs to 11 residues. The CDR3 here is CASGGKETQYF. As DNA, the CDR3 is TGTGCCAGCGGGGGGAAGGAGACCCAGTACTTC.

This CDR3 is CASSPETGTGYFYGYTF. In nucleotides, the CDR3 is TGCGCCAGCAGCCCGGAAACCGGGACAGGGTATTTCTATGGCTACACCTTC. The chain joins TRBV5-1 to TRBJ1-2, with 9 bases aligning to TRBD1. Losses at the gene ends were 4 bases for V and 4 bases for J; bases not matched to a gene: 14. CDR1 is SGHRS and CDR2 is YFSETQ in the germline V gene. The CDR3 runs to 17 residues.

The rearrangement links TRBV2 to TRBJ2-3; 11 positions agree with TRBD2. Per the germline V gene, CDR1 is SNHLY and CDR2 is FYNNEI. The CDR3 length is 17 residues. Trimming took 5 bases from V and 2 from J; bases not matched to a gene: 9. The CDR3 here is CASSRRGTSGPTDTQYF. The CDR3 bases are TGTGCCAGCAGTCGGCGGGGGACTAGCGGACCCACAGATACGCAGTATTTT.

The CDR3 loop is CASSSGTTGVNYGYTF. As DNA, the CDR3 is TGTGCCAGCAGCTCGGGGACGACAGGGGTTAACTATGGCTACACCTTC. The chain has TRBV11-2 and TRBJ1-2, with 8 bases matching TRBD1. The CDR3 contains 16 residues. The V gene end was trimmed by 4 bases and the J gene end by 1 base; junction bases not matched to a gene: 8. Germline lookup yields CDR1 SGHAT and CDR2 FQNNGV.

CDR3 nucleotide sequence: TGTGCCAGCAGCCAAGAGTGGAGCGGGGGGGTCGAGCAGTACTTC. Translated: CASSQEWSGGVEQYF. The chain carries TRBV4-2 and TRBJ2-7; 10 nucleotides agree with TRBD2. After removal of 0 bases from V and 6 bases from J, the junction contained 5 bases not matched to a gene. The CDR3 spans 15 residues. Germline CDR1 reads LGHNA; CDR2 reads YNFKEQ.

This chain joins TRBV6-4 and TRBJ1-1, with 7 positions matching TRBD1. The trim removed 6 bases at V and 3 bases at J, leaving 13 bases unmatched. The germline V gene has CDR1 MRHNA and CDR2 SNTAGT. The CDR3 contains 16 residues. This chain's CDR3 is CASRLSGTVSYTEAFF. CDR3 sequence (DNA): TGTGCCAGCAGATTATCAGGGACAGTTTCCTACACTGAAGCTTTCTTT.

The chain is built from TRBV18 and TRBJ2-7, with D possibly being TRBD1 (6 bases). The V end was cut by 2 bases, the J end by 3 bases, with 8 bases between. CDR3 length: 13 amino acids. Germline V gene data show CDR1 as KGHSH and CDR2 as LQKENI. The CDR3 loop is CASSPGQSYEQYF. CDR3 bases: TGTGCCAGCTCACCAGGACAGAGCTACGAGCAGTACTTC.

This clone was counted a few times. The chain carries TRBV28 and TRBJ1-1, with 7 nucleotides matching TRBD1. V lost 6 bases, J lost 2 bases, and 9 bases stayed unmatched. The germline CDR1 and CDR2 sequences are MDHEN and SYDVKM. This CDR3 spans 15 amino acids. The CDR3 region has the DNA TGTGCCAGCAGACTACCGAGACAGGGCAACACTGAAGCTTTCTTT. This encodes CASRLPRQGNTEAFF.

CDR3 DNA: TGTGCCAGCAGCTTGAGGACAGGGGTGAACACTGAAGCTTTCTTT. Residues: CASSLRTGVNTEAFF. This chain links TRBV5-4 with TRBJ1-1; 9 bases are shared with TRBD1. The V segment lost 1 base and the J segment 0 bases; nucleotides outside the gene matches: 1. This CDR3 has 15 amino acids. The germline gives CDR1 SGHNT, CDR2 YYREEE (reference sequence).

This sequence joins TRBV19 and TRBJ1-1, with 7 bases matching TRBD1. V trimming: 5 bases; J trimming: 1 base; junction bases outside the gene matches: 4. Per germline, CDR1 LNHDA and CDR2 SQIVND (reference sequence). This CDR3 has 14 amino acids. The CDR3 loop reads CASSRTGTNTEAFF. The DNA for the CDR3 is TGTGCCAGTAGTCGGACAGGAACGAACACTGAAGCTTTCTTT. Full variable domain (rest looked up from reference TRBV19 and TRBJ1-1): DGGITQSPKYLFRKEGQNVTLSCEQNLNHDAMYWYRQDPGQGLRLIYYSQIVNDFQKGDIAEGYSVSREKKESFPLTVTSAQKNPTAFYLCASSRTGTNTEAFFGQGTRLTVV.

The gene calls are TRBV9 and TRBJ2-5, with 11 bases matching TRBD2. The length of the CDR3 is 16 residues. Germline CDR1 SGDLS, CDR2 YYNGEE. V lost 0 bases and J lost 1; bases outside the gene matches: 2. This chain's CDR3 is CASSVAGTSGQETQYF. The CDR3 DNA reads TGTGCCAGCAGCGTAGCCGGGACTAGCGGCCAAGAGACCCAGTACTTC.

J is TRBJ2-7 and V is TRBV5-1; D perhaps matches TRBD1 (6 bases). In germline, CDR1 is SGHRS, CDR2 YFSETQ. This CDR3 spans 16 amino acids. Deletions cut 0 bases from V and 0 bases from J, with 13 bases between. The CDR3 is CASSLEPGHPSYEQYF. The CDR3 bases are TGCGCCAGCAGCTTGGAGCCGGGACATCCCTCCTACGAGCAGTACTTC.

V gene TRBV19 combines with J gene TRBJ2-3; 9 bases agree with TRBD1. The CDR3 loop spans 14 amino acids. The germline V gene encodes CDR1 LNHDA and CDR2 SQIVND (reference sequence). Trimming took 5 bases from V and 3 from J; bases not matched to a gene: 3. CDR3 sequence (DNA): TGTGCCAGTAGTGGGGACAGGGAGACAGATACGCAGTATTTT. It specifies CASSGDRETDTQYF.

The chain is built from TRBV7-2 and TRBJ2-1; 9 bases map to TRBD2. CDR1 and CDR2 (germline): SGHTA, FQGNSA. This CDR3 contains 15 residues. Unmatched junction bases numbered 6, after V lost 3 bases and J lost 6 bases. The CDR3: CASSFERGAGNEQFF. The CDR3 DNA is TGTGCCAGCAGCTTTGAGCGGGGGGCGGGCAATGAGCAGTTCTTC.

V and J are TRBV6-5 and TRBJ1-4; 7 bases agree with TRBD1. CDR3 size: 14 residues. The V segment lost 5 bases and the J segment 5 bases; nucleotides outside the gene matches: 5. Per the germline V gene, CDR1 is MNHEY and CDR2 is SVGAGI. The CDR3 loop is CASSQDRKNEKLFF. CDR3 DNA sequence: TGTGCCAGCAGTCAGGACAGGAAGAATGAAAAACTGTTTTTT.

J is TRBJ1-5 and V is TRBV15, with 7 bases matching TRBD1. Germline-derived CDR1 and CDR2 are LNHNV and YYDKDF (reference sequence). V dropped 9 bases and J dropped 4; count of bases not matched to a gene: 6. This CDR3 contains 13 residues. The CDR3 DNA follows: TGTGCCACTTCCGGGACAGAGAATCAGCCCCAGCATTTT. Its protein is CATSGTENQPQHF.